The table lists the clone carrying this TCR beta chain with a few counts. What it binds is unknown. Each cDNA molecule carried a unique molecular identifier. TCRdb fed the 5' RACE reads into MiXCR, producing one record per CDR3 protein. The sample contains approximately 56,000 distinct CDR3 sequences, roughly 16% of which appear only once. This sample was included in a study of early T cells in non-severe SARS-CoV-2 infection. Notes on the study in general: VDJdb-based matching was biased toward anti-spike CD8 responses and missed private and CD4 specificities.

The CDR3 is 13 amino acids. The V end was cut by 0 bases, the J end by 8 bases, with 10 bases between. Germline CDR1 and CDR2: SGHAT and FQNNGV. This clonotype was sampled from an adult who was a healthcare worker with PCR-confirmed SARS-CoV-2 infection or an uninfected control (not recorded which). V and J are TRBV11-2 and TRBJ1-2; the D gene is possibly TRBD1 (6 bases). This sample comprised whole blood, obtained at baseline. Written as DNA, the CDR3 is TGTGCCAGCAGCTTAGATGTCGGGGGCGGCTACACCTTC. Translation: CASSLDVGGGYTF.